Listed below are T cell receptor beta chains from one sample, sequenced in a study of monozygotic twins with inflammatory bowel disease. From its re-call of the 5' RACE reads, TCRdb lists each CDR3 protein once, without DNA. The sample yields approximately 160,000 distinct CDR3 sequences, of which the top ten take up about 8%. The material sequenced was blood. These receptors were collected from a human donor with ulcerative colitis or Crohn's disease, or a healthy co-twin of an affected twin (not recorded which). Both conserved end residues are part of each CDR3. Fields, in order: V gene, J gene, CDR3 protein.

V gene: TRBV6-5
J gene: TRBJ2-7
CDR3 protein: CASSYPAAEWYF

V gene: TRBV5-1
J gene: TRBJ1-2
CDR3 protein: CASSLDEGTGEGYTF

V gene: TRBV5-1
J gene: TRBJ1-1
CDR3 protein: CASSLRTGFMNTEAFF

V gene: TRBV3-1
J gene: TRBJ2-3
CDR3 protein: CASSLYSSSDTQYF

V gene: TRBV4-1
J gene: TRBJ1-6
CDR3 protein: CASSQDAAARHSPLHF

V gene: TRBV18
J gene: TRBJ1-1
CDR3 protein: CASSLPGYTEAFF

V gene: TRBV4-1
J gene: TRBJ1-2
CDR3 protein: CASSQDLTGGLLGGYTF

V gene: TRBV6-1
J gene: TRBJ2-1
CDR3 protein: CASSTGRGSYNEQFF

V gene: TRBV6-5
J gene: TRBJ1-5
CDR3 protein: CASRQNSIQPQHF

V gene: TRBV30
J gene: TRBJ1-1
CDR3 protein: CAWRDDRGPWAFF

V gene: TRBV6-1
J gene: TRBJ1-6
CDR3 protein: CASSHGTGGGSPLHF

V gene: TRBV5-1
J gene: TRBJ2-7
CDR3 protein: CASSIGTGTYEQYF

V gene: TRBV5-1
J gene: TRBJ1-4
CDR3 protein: CASSPVGTGGVGRRKLFF

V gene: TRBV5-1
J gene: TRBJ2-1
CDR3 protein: CASSPPDSYNEQFF

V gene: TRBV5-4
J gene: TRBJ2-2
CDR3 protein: CASSLEAIANTGELFF

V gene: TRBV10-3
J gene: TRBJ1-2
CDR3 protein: CAISEKGQVPYGYTF

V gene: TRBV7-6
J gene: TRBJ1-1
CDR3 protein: CASILSQASNTEAFF

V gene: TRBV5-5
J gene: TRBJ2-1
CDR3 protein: CASSWGQSSSYNEQFF

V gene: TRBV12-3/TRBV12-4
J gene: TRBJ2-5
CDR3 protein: CASSLLTGVGETQYF

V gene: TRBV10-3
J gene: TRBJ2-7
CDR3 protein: CAITGLAGGEEQYF

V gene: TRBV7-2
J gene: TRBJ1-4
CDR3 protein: CASSLWAGSDNEKLFF

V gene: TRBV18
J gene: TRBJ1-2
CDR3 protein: CASSPGQGDYGYTF

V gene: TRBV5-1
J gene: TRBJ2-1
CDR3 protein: CASIAGTGSYNEQFF